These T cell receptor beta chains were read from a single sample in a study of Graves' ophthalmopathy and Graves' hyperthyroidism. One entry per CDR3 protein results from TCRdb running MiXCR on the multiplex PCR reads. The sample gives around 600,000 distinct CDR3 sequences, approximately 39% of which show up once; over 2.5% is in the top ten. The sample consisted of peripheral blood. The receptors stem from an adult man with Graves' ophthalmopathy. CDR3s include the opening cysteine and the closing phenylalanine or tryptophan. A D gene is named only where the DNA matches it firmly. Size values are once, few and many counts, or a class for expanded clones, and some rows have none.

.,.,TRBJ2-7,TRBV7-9,TGTGCCAGCAGCTTAGTAGGAGAGCCGCGGGAGCAGTACTTC,CASSLVGEPREQYF
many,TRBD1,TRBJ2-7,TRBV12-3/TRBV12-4,TGTGCCAGCAGCCCCCGGACAGGGGTCAACGAGCAGTACTTC,CASSPRTGVNEQYF
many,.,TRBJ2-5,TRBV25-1,TGTGCCAGCAGTGAATTGGCCTCGGACAGCGGCGGGGAGACCCAGTACTTC,CASSELASDSGGETQYF
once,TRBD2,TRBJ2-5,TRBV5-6,TGTGCCAGCAGCCGACTACCAAAGACTAGCGCTTCGGAAGAGACCCAGTACTTC,CASSRLPKTSASEETQYF
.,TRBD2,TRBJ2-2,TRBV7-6,TGTGCCAGCAGCTTAGGGGGGAGGCCTAGCGGGGGGACCGGGGAGCTGTTTTTT,CASSLGGRPSGGTGELFF
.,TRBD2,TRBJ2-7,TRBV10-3,TGTGCCATCAGTGGGCTAGCGGGAGGGGCCTACGAGCAGTACTTC,CAISGLAGGAYEQYF
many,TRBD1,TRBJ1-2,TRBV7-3,TGTGCCAGCAGCTCAGGACAGGGTAGCCATGGCTACACCTTC,CASSSGQGSHGYTF
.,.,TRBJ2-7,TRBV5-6,TGTGCCAGCAGCGGTCGGTTCTCGGAACAGTACTTC,CASSGRFSEQYF
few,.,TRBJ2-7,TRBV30,TGTGCCTGGAGTGCCTACACACAGATAACCTACGAGCAGTACTTC,CAWSAYTQITYEQYF
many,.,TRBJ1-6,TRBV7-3,TGTGCCAGCAGCCAAAGAACGGGATCAGAAAACACAGGTTCACCCCTCCACTTT,CASSQRTGSENTGSPLHF
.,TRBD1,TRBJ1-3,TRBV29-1,TGCAGCGCCACAGGGGGAGCGAACACCATATATTTT,CSATGGANTIYF
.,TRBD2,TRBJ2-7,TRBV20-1,TGCAGTGCCTCGTCGGGGGGAGGCTACGAGCAGTACTTC,CSASSGGGYEQYF
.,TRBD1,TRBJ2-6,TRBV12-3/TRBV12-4,TGTGCCAGCAGTTTTCGGGACAGGGTACTCTCTGGGGCCAACGTCCTGACTTTC,CASSFRDRVLSGANVLTF
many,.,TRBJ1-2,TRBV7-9,TGTGCCAGCAGCCAAGCGGTACTGGACAGAGATTATGGCTACACCTTC,CASSQAVLDRDYGYTF
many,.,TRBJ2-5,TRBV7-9,TGTGCCAGCAGCTTAGAAAATCAAGAGACCCAGTACTTC,CASSLENQETQYF
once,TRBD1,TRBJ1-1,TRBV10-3,TGTGCCAGCAGTTACTCCGGGGGACAGGCTGAAGCTTTCTTT,CASSYSGGQAEAFF
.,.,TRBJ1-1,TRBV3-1,TGTGCCAGCAGCCAAGTGCTCGGGGGATGGGGCACTGAAGCTTTCTTT,CASSQVLGGWGTEAFF
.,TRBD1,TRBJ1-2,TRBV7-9,TGTGCCAGCGGTTTCGCAGGGGGCGAAGGCTACACCTTC,CASGFAGGEGYTF
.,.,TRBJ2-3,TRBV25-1,TGTGCCAGCAGCTTATCGGGACCCGCTACAGATACGCAGTATTTT,CASSLSGPATDTQYF
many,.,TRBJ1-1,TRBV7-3,TGTGCCAGCAGCCACTATTATCAGGGAACTGAAGCTTTCTTT,CASSHYYQGTEAFF
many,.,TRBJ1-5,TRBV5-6,TGTGCCAGCAGCTTGTGGGGCAGCAGCAATCAGCCCCAGCATTTT,CASSLWGSSNQPQHF
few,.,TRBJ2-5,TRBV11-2,TGTGCCAGCAGCTTAGACGCAGGGCATAGTTATTCAGAGACCCAGTACTTC,CASSLDAGHSYSETQYF
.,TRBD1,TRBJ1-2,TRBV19,TGTGCCAGTAGTAGCGACAGGGGATCTGGCTACACCTTC,CASSSDRGSGYTF
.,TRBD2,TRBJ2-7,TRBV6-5,TGTGCCAGCAGTGAAATGGGTGGGAGGGGCGACGAGCAGTACTTC,CASSEMGGRGDEQYF
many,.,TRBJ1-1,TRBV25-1,TGTGCCAGCAGTGAAATTGACAGGCCGAACACTGAAGCTTTCTTT,CASSEIDRPNTEAFF
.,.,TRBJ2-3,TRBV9,TGTGCCAGCAGCTCCCCTCTGATTCGGGGTACGCAGTATTTT,CASSSPLIRGTQYF
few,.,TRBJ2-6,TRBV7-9,TGTGCCAGCAGCCAAGAAGGAGGAGTTGGGGCCAACGTCCTGACTTTC,CASSQEGGVGANVLTF
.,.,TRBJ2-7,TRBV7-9,TGTGCCAGCAGCCAAGACGGGGGAGTAGCCACAGCCTACGAGCAGTACTTC,CASSQDGGVATAYEQYF
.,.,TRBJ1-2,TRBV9,TGTGCCAGCAGCGTGCGGGGCGGGGGGTCCACCTTC,CASSVRGGGSTF
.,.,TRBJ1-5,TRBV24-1,TGTGCCACCAGTGATTGGGGGTTTCGGGTTCAGCATTTT,CATSDWGFRVQHF
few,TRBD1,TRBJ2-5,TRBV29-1,TGCAGCGTAGGGACAGGGAGAGAGACCCAGTACTTC,CSVGTGRETQYF
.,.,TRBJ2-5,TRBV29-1,TGCAGCTTGGTCCCAGGAGGTCGGGAGACCCAGTACTTC,CSLVPGGRETQYF
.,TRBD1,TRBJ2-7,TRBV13,TGTGCCAGCAGTTGGACAGGGTGGGGTTCCGAGCAGTACTTC,CASSWTGWGSEQYF
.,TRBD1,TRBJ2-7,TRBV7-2,TGTGCCAGCAGTTACTCAGGACAGGGTGCCTACGAGCAGTACTTC,CASSYSGQGAYEQYF
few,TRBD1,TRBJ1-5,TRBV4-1,TGCGCCAGCAGCCAAGATAGGTCGACAGGGGACAATCAGCCCCAGCATTTT,CASSQDRSTGDNQPQHF
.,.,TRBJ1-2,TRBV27,TGTGCCAGCAGTTTTTCCCCCGAAAGAAACTATGGCTACACCTTC,CASSFSPERNYGYTF
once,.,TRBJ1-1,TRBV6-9,TGTGCCAGCAGTTACCCCCCTGTGGCCTATGAAGCTTTCTTT,CASSYPPVAYEAFF
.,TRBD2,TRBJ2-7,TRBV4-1,TGCGCCAGCAGCCAAGAGGCTAGCGGAACCTACGAGCAGTACTTC,CASSQEASGTYEQYF
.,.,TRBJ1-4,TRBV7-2,TGTGCCAGCAGAGAAACAGGGAGTGAAAAACTGTTTTTT,CASRETGSEKLFF
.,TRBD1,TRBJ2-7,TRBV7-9,TGTGCCAGCAGCGCCCCCGGGACAGGGGACTCCTACGAGCAGTACTTC,CASSAPGTGDSYEQYF
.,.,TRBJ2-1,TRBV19,TGTGCCAGTACTCCTATAGGTTACAATGAGCAGTTCTTC,CASTPIGYNEQFF
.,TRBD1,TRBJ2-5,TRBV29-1,TGCAGCGTTTTACAGGGGCGGACCCAGTACTTC,CSVLQGRTQYF
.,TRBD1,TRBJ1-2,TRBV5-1,TGCGCCAGCAGCGGCACAGGGGGCTTTGGCTACACCTTC,CASSGTGGFGYTF
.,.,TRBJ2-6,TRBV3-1,TGTGCCAGCAGCCGGGGGATCTCTGGGGCCAACGTCCTGACTTTC,CASSRGISGANVLTF
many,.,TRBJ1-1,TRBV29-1,TGCAGCGTTGTCACAGAAACCACTGAAGCTTTCTTT,CSVVTETTEAFF
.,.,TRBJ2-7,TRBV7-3,TGTGCCAGCAGCTTCCGGGCCGGGGTGGGAGGTGAGCAGTACTTC,CASSFRAGVGGEQYF
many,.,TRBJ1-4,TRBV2,TGTGCCAGCATCGGGGTGACCAATGAAAAACTGTTTTTT,CASIGVTNEKLFF
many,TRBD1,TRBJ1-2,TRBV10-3,TGTGCCACCATGAATATGGGACAGGGAATCTATGGCTACACCTTC,CATMNMGQGIYGYTF
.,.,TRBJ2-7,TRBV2,TGTGCTAGCGCGAGGGGGGGGAGCGTCTACGAGCAGTACTTC,CASARGGSVYEQYF
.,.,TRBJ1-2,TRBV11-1,TGTGCCAGCAGCCAAGAAGTCAGGGAAACATATGGCCACACCTTC,CASSQEVRETYGHTF
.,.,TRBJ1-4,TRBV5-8,TGTGCCAGCAGCCGCGCCGGGGGCGCCATTAATGAAAAACTGTTTTTT,CASSRAGGAINEKLFF
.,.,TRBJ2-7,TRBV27,TGTGCCAGCAGTTTAAGGGACGCATACTCCTACGAGCAGTACTTC,CASSLRDAYSYEQYF
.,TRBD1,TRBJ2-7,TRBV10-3,TGTGCCAGCAGTTACTCGGGACAGAGACTCTACGAGCAGTACTTC,CASSYSGQRLYEQYF
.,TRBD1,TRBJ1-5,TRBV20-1,TGCAGTGCTAGAGACCATACGACAGGGGACAATCAGCCCCAGCATTTT,CSARDHTTGDNQPQHF